These T cell receptor beta chains were read from a single sample in a study of human T cells and chemical hapten exposure. TCRdb analysed the RACE reads with MiXCR anew, one entry per CDR3 protein. Of more than 250,000 distinct CDR3 sequences in the sample, approximately 8.4% were seen once. Sequenced here: whole blood, sampled in connection with sensitization to the hapten diphenylcyclopropenone (DPC). The receptors derive from a woman in her thirties or forties with alopecia areata. Some clones in this sample may be carry-over from other donors' samples. CDR3s include the opening cysteine and the closing phenylalanine or tryptophan. The order of the fields is J gene, D gene, V gene, clone size, CDR3 DNA, CDR3 protein. A D gene is named only where the DNA matches it firmly. Expanded clones are given a class, and other clones once, few, many or no size at all.

>TRBJ2-3|-|TRBV4-3|-
TGCGCCAGCAGTCTCATCTCGGACGGACGCACAGATACGCAGTATTTT
CASSLISDGRTDTQYF
>TRBJ1-1|-|TRBV5-1|-
TGCGCCAGCAGCCTGGGTTCGTTAAACCCGAACACTGAAGCTTTCTTT
CASSLGSLNPNTEAFF
>TRBJ2-3|-|TRBV2|-
TGTGCCAGCAGTGAGCGAAGCACAGATACGCAGTATTTT
CASSERSTDTQYF
>TRBJ1-5|TRBD1|TRBV20-1|-
TGCAGTGCCGCAATCAGGGGGAGGGAAGGCAATCAGCCCCAGCATTTT
CSAAIRGREGNQPQHF
>TRBJ2-1|TRBD1|TRBV9|-
TGTGCCAGCAGTTCAACAGGGGGCCTTGAGCAGTTCTTC
CASSSTGGLEQFF
>TRBJ2-7|TRBD2|TRBV4-2|few
TGTGCCAGCAGCCAAGTAGGGGAGGGCGAGCAGTACTTC
CASSQVGEGEQYF
>TRBJ1-4|-|TRBV19|-
TGTGCCAGTCCACCCCGGGCCCTCAATGAAAAACTGTTTTTT
CASPPRALNEKLFF
>TRBJ1-1|TRBD1|TRBV24-1|few
TGTGCCACCAGTGATACACGACAGGGGTACACTGAAGCTTTCTTT
CATSDTRQGYTEAFF
>TRBJ2-3|TRBD2|TRBV29-1|-
TGCAGCGTTGATGGGAGCGGGAGGAGCACAGATACGCAGTATTTT
CSVDGSGRSTDTQYF
>TRBJ2-5|-|TRBV28|few
TGTGCCAGCAGTTTTCCCGCAGCGAGACAGACCCAGTACTTC
CASSFPAARQTQYF
>TRBJ1-3|-|TRBV11-2|-
TGTGCCAGCAGCTTAGAACGGGGTGTCTCTGGAAACACCATATATTTT
CASSLERGVSGNTIYF
>TRBJ2-1|TRBD1|TRBV6-2/TRBV6-3|-
TGTGCCAGCAGTTACCAGACAGGGGGTAATGAGCAGTTCTTC
CASSYQTGGNEQFF
>TRBJ1-6|-|TRBV6-1|-
TGTGCCAGCACCCAAAGGGTAGGAAACTCACCCCTCCACTTT
CASTQRVGNSPLHF
>TRBJ2-1|TRBD2|TRBV6-2/TRBV6-3|-
TGTGCCAGCAGTTCTCCGAGTAGCGGGAGGGCCTGGGAGCAGTTCTTC
CASSSPSSGRAWEQFF
>TRBJ1-6|-|TRBV6-5|few
TGTGCCAGCAGCCCTATCGAGAATTCACCCCTCCACTTT
CASSPIENSPLHF
>TRBJ2-2|-|TRBV24-1|-
TGTGCCACCAGTGATTTGATCCGGGGACAAAACACCGGGGAGCTGTTTTTT
CATSDLIRGQNTGELFF
>TRBJ2-3|TRBD2|TRBV7-9|few
TGTGCCAGCAGCCCCGGCGGGGCGCTAGCGGGAGGTCGAGATACGCAGTATTTT
CASSPGGALAGGRDTQYF
>TRBJ2-7|-|TRBV28|-
TGTGCCAGCAGTTTAGTCGAAGACGGCGAGCAGTACTTC
CASSLVEDGEQYF
>TRBJ1-1|-|TRBV6-2/TRBV6-3|-
TGTGCCAGCAGTTACCTATCAGGACCGAACACTGAAGCTTTCTTT
CASSYLSGPNTEAFF